This T cell receptor (beta chain) is drawn from a study of technical replicates of blood from several donors. Only in-frame clones appear in the TCRdb table, and some are missing; sequencing was by immunoSEQ multiplex PCR. The table records around 50,000 clones, roughly 95% of them present only once. Trimming removed 3 bases from V and 1 base from J, with 13 bases in between. The CDR3 length is 15 residues. The germline CDR1 and CDR2 sequences are KGHSH and LQKENI. The TCR was taken from a human donor in good health. Sequenced sample: T cells isolated from PBMCs. This chain joins TRBV18 and TRBJ2-7; tentatively, D is TRBD2 (6 bases). The CDR3 coding sequence is TGTGCCAGCTCACCGGACACCGGGACTTCCTACGAGCAGTACTTC. Its translation: CASSPDTGTSYEQYF.